One and the same sample provided the 5 T cell receptor beta chains below, sequenced in a study of T cell responses to AZD1222 COVID-19 vaccine. The table came from immunoSEQ multiplex PCR; TCRdb's copy has only in-frame clones and leaves some out. In the table there are tens of thousands of clones, 65% to 90% of which are singletons. This sample comprised peripheral blood, obtained on day 0 of AZD1222 vaccination. These receptors were collected from an adult in good health.

V gene TRBV28 combines with J gene TRBJ1-2, with a tentative D call TRBD1 (6 bases). The CDR3 extends over 15 amino acids. Trimming shortened V by 2 bases and J by 4 bases, and 14 bases separated the two germline ends. Germline V gives CDR1 MDHEN, CDR2 SYDVKM. Here the CDR3 reads CASSLIRGGGYGYTF. Written as DNA, the CDR3 is TGTGCCAGCAGTTTAATCCGAGGAGGGGGCTATGGCTACACCTTC.

V is TRBV5-1 and J is TRBJ1-2; D may be TRBD1 (6 bases). The CDR3 is 16 amino acids. CDR1 is SGHRS and CDR2 is YFSETQ in the germline V gene. V lost 0 bases, J lost 4 bases, and 16 bases lay in between. CDR3 sequence (DNA): TGCGCCAGCAGCTTGGAGGGCACAGGGTGGGGCTATGGCTACACCTTC. Its protein product is CASSLEGTGWGYGYTF.

V and J are TRBV5-6 and TRBJ1-1; D is possibly TRBD1 (5 bases). Germline assignment: CDR1 SGHDT and CDR2 YYEEEE. The CDR3 is 15 residues long. V was cut by 0 bases and J by 7 bases, with 16 bases left in between. The chain's CDR3 is CASSLAPGGIGEAFF. In nucleotides, the CDR3 is TGTGCCAGCAGCTTGGCCCCCGGGGGAATTGGTGAAGCTTTCTTT. Supplemented by reference TRBV5-6 and TRBJ1-1, the full variable domain reads DAGVTQSPTHLIKTRGQQVTLRCSPKSGHDTVSWYQQALGQGPQFIFQYYEEEERQRGNFPDRFSGHQFPNYSSELNVNALLLGDSALYLCASSLAPGGIGEAFFGQGTRLTVV.

The rearrangement uses TRBV7-2 and TRBJ2-3; TRBD1 agrees at 8 bases. Germline V CDR1 and CDR2: SGHTA, FQGNSA. The CDR3 contains 16 residues. The V segment lost 4 bases and the J segment 2 bases; nucleotides outside the gene matches: 8. CDR3 loop: CASSSTGGFVTDTQYF. The CDR3 region has the DNA TGTGCCAGCAGCTCTACAGGGGGGTTTGTCACAGATACGCAGTATTTT.

This clone showed up just once. This rearrangement joins TRBV6-5 to TRBJ2-5; D remains unclear. CDR1 is MNHEY, CDR2 SVGAGI, per germline. Between the trimmed V and J ends, which lost 0 bases and 1 base, there was a span of 3 bases. CDR3 length equals 13 residues. The chain's CDR3 is CASSYSFQETQYF. DNA of the CDR3: TGTGCCAGCAGTTACTCTTTCCAAGAGACCCAGTACTTC.